This TCR beta chain came from a study of blood T cell repertoires in COVID-19. Study as a whole: From T cells, B-cell-depleted T cells, or PBMCs came the material, which was cDNA or gDNA.

The method was immunoSEQ multiplex PCR; TCRdb's version includes in-frame clones alone and lacks a portion of them. Altogether around 170,000 clones are present, around 86% being singletons, with the ten largest covering less than 0.7%. This receptor was taken from a man aged 60 to 69 with COVID-19, enrolled during active disease. The sample comprised peripheral blood.

Here the CDR3 reads CASSRGFSGNTIYF. The DNA of the CDR3 is TGTGCCAGCTCCCGCGGGTTCTCTGGAAACACCATATATTTT. This chain uses TRBV21-1 with TRBJ1-3. TRBV21-1 is listed as a pseudogene. The CDR3 has 14 residues.